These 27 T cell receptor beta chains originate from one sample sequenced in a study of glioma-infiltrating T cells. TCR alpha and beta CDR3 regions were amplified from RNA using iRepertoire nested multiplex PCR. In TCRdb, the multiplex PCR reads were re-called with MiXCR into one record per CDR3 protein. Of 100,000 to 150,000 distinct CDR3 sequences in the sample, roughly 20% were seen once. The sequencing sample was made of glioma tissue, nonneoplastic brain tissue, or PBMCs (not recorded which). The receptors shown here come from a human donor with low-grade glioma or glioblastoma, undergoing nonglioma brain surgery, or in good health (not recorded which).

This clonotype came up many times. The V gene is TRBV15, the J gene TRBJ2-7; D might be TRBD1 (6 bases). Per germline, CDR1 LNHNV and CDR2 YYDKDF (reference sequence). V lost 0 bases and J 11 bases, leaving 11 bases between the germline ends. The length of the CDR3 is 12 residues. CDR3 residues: CATSRDSGTKYF. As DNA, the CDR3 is TGTGCCACCAGCAGAGATTCCGGGACAAAGTACTTC.

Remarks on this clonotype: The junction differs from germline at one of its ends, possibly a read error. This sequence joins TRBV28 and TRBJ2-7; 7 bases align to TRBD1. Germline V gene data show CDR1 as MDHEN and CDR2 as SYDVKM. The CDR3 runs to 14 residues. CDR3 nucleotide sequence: TGTGCCAGCAGGGCCGGGACAGAGATGTACGGGCAGTACTTC. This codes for CASRAGTEMYGQYF.

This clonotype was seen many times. For the CDR3, the DNA is TGTGCCAGCAGTTTCGAGGTGCGAACTAGCGGCAATACGCAGTATTTT. Its protein product is CASSFEVRTSGNTQYF. V gene TRBV12-3 or TRBV12-4 combines with J gene TRBJ2-3, with TRBD2 identical over 8 bases. The J segment lost 7 bases and the V segment lost 3 bases, leaving 12 bases of the junction unmatched. The CDR3 has 16 amino acids.

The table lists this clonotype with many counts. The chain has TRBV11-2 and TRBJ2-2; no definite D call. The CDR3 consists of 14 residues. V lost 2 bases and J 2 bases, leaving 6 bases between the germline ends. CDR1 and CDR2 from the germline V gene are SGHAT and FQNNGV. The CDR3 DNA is TGTGCCAGCAGCTTAAAAGGAAACACCGGGGAGCTGTTTTTT. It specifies CASSLKGNTGELFF.

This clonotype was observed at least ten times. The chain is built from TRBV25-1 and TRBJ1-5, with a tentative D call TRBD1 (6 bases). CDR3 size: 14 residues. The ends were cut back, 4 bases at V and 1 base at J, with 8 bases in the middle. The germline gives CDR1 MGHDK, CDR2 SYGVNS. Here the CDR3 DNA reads TGTGCCAGCAGTGTAACAGGGAGCAATCAGCCCCAGCATTTT. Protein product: CASSVTGSNQPQHF.

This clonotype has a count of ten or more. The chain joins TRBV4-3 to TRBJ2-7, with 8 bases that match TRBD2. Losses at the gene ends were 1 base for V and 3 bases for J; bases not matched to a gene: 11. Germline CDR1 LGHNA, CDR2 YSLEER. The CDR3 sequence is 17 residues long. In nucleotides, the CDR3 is TGCGCCAGCAGCCAAGCGACTAGCGCACCACTCTTCTACGAGCAGTACTTC. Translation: CASSQATSAPLFYEQYF.

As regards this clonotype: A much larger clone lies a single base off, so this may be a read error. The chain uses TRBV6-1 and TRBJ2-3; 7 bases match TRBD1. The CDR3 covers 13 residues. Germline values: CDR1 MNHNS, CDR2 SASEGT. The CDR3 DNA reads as TGTACCATCAGACAGGGTGTCTCAGATACGCAGTATTTT. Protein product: CTIRQGVSDTQYF.

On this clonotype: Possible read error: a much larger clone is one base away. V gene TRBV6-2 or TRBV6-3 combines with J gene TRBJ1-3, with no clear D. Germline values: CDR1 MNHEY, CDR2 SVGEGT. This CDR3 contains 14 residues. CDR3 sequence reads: CASSITLAGNAIYF. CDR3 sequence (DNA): TGTGCCAGCAGCATCACACTCGCAGGAAACGCCATATATTTT.

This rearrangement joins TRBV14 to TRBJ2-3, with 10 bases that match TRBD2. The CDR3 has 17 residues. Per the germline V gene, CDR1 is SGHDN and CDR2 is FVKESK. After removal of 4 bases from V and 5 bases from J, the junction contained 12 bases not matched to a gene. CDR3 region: CASSPLRTSGLQDTQYF. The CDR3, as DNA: TGTGCCAGCAGCCCCCTTAGGACTAGCGGACTTCAAGATACGCAGTATTTT.

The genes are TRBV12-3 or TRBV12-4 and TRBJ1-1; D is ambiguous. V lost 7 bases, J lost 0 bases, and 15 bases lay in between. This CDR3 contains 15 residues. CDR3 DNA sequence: TGTGCCAGCACTAACGGTAACGTCCTGAACACTGAAGCTTTCTTT. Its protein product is CASTNGNVLNTEAFF.

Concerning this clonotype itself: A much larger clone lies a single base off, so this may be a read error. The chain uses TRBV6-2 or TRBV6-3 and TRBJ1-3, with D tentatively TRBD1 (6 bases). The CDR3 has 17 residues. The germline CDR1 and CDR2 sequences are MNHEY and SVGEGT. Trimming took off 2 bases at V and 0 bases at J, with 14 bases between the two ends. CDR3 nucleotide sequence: TGTGCCAGCAGTTACCTGAGTACAGGGTCCTCTGGAAACACCATATATTTT. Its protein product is CASSYLSTGSSGNTIYF.

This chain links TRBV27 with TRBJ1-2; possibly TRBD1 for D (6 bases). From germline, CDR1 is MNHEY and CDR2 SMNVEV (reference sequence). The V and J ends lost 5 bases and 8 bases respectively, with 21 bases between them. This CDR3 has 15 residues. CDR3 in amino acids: CASSPTGGGLAGYTF. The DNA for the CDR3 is TGTGCCAGCAGTCCCACGGGCGGGGGGCTGGCAGGCTACACCTTC.

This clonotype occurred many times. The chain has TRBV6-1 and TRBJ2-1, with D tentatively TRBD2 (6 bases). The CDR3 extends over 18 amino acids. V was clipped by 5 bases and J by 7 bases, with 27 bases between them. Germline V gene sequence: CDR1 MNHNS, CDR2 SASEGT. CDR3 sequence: CASSSPTRRRAYLNEQFF. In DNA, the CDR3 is TGTGCCAGCAGTTCCCCAACGCGTCGGAGGGCCTACCTAAATGAGCAGTTCTTC.

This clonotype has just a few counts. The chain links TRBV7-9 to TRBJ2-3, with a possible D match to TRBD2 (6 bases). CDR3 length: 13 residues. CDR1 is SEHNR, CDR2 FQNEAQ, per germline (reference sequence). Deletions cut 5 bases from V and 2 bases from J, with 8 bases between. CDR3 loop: CASSRGTTDTQYF. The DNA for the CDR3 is TGTGCCAGCAGCCGCGGGACCACAGATACGCAGTATTTT.

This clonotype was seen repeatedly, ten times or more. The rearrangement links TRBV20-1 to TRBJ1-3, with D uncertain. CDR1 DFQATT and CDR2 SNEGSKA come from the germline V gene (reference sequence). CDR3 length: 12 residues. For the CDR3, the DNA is TGCAGCGCCTCTTATCCTGGAAACACCATATATTTT. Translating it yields CSASYPGNTIYF.

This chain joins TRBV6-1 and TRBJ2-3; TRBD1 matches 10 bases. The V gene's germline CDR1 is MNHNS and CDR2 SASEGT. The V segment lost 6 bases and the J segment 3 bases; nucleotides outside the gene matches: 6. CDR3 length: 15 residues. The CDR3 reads CASSRQGAITDTQYF. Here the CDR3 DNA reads TGTGCCAGCAGCAGACAGGGGGCAATTACAGATACGCAGTATTTT.

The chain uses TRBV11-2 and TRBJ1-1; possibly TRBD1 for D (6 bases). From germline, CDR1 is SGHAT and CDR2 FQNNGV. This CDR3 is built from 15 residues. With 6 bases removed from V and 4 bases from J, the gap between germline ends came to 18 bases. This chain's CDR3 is CASSPQTGYGTEAFF. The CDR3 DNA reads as TGTGCCAGCAGTCCCCAAACAGGGTACGGCACTGAAGCTTTCTTT.

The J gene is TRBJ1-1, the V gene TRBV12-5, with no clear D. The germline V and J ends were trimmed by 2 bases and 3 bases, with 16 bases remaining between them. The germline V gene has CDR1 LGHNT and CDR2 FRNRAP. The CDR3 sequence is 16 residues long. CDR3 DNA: TGTGCTAGTGGTTTGAGTGCGCGTGCCGGGGACACTGAAGCTTTCTTT. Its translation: CASGLSARAGDTEAFF.

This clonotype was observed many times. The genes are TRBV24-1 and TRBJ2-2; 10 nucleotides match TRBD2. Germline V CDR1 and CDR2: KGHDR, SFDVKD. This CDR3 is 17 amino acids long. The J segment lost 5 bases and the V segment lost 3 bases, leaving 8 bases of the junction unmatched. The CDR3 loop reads CATSDAPGTSETGELFF. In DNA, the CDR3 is TGTGCCACCAGTGATGCCCCCGGGACTAGCGAGACCGGGGAGCTGTTTTTT.

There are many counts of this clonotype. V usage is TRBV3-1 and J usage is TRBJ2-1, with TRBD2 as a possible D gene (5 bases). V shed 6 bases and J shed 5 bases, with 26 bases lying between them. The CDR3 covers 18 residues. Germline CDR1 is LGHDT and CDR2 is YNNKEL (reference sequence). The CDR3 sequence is CASRKTQTILSADNEQFF. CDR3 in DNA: TGTGCCAGCAGGAAGACTCAGACTATCCTATCTGCTGACAATGAGCAGTTCTTC.

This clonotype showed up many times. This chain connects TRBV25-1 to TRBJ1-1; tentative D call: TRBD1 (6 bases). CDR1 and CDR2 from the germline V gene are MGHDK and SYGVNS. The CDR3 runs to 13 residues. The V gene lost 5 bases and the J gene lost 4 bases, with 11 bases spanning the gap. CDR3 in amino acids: CASSLQGITEAFF. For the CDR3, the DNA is TGTGCCAGCAGTCTACAGGGTATCACTGAAGCTTTCTTT.

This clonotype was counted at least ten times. CDR3 region: CASSPIDGEGGNGYTF. The CDR3 DNA sequence: TGTGCCAGTAGTCCCATCGACGGCGAAGGAGGTAATGGCTACACCTTC. The chain is built from TRBV19 and TRBJ1-2; no clear D gene. The V end lost 5 bases, the J end lost 6 bases, and 22 bases lay between the germline ends. Germline CDR1 LNHDA, CDR2 SQIVND (reference sequence). CDR3 length equals 16 residues.

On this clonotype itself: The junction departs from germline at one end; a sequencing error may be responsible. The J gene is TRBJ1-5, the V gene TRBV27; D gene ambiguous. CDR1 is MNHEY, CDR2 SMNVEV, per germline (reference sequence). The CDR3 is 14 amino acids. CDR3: CARRPPRLRPPPPF. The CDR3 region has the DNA TGTGCCCGCCGCCCCCCTCGCCTCCGTCCCCCCCCGCCTTTT.

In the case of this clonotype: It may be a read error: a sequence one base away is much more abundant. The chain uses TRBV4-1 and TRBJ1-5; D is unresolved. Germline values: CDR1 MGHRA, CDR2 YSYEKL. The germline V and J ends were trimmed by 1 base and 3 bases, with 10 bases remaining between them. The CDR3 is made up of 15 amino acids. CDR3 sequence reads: CASSQGQNINQPQHF. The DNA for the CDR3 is TGCGCCAGCAGCCAAGGGCAGAATATCAATCAGCCCCAGCATTTT.

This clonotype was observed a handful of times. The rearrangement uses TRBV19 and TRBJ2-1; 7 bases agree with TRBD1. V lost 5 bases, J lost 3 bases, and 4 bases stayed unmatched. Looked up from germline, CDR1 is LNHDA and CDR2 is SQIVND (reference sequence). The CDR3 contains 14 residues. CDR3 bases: TGTGCCAGTAGTTCCCGGACAGGCTACAATGAGCAGTTCTTC. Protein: CASSSRTGYNEQFF.

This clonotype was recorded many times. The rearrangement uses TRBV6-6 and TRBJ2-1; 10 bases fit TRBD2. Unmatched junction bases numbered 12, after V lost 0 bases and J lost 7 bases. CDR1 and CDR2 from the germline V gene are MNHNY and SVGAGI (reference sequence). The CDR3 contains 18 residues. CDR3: CASSYSRLAGGIGNEQFF. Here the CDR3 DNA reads TGTGCCAGCAGTTACTCGAGACTAGCGGGTGGGATTGGTAATGAGCAGTTCTTC.

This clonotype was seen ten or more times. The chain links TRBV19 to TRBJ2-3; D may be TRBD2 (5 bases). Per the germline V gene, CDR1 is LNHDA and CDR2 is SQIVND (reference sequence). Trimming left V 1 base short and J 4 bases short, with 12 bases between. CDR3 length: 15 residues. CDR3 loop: CASSIGRSRADTQYF. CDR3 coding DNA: TGTGCCAGTAGTATAGGTCGCTCGCGGGCAGATACGCAGTATTTT. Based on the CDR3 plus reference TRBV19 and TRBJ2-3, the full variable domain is DGGITQSPKYLFRKEGQNVTLSCEQNLNHDAMYWYRQDPGQGLRLIYYSQIVNDFQKGDIAEGYSVSREKKESFPLTVTSAQKNPTAFYLCASSIGRSRADTQYFGPGTRLTVL.